This T cell receptor beta chain emerged from a study of blood T cell repertoires in COVID-19. Study overall: The study drew acute and convalescent COVID-19 samples from the United States, Italy and Spain. The cDNA or gDNA used as material had been derived from T cells, B-cell-depleted T cells, or PBMCs.

Germline values: CDR1 SGHNT, CDR2 YYREEE (reference sequence). The CDR3 sequence is 17 residues long. The ends lost 3 bases at V and 7 bases at J; junction bases unmatched: 11. Per the original data handling: Scientists estimated how many nucleated cells there were by amplifying reference gene primers. The table came from immunoSEQ multiplex PCR; TCRdb's copy has only in-frame clones and leaves some out. The V and J calls and clone size come from that table; D and trimming were worked out from the DNA. The repertoire has about 100,000 clones, about 88% of them found once; the top ten carry less than 8.5%.

The rearrangement links TRBV5-4 to TRBJ2-1, with 12 bases identical to TRBD1. Sequenced material: peripheral blood. The source is a young man in a cohort sampled during active COVID-19. In DNA, the CDR3 is TGTGCCAGCAGCTCTCCTCCGGGACAGGGGGCATTGAATGAGCAGTTCTTC. This translates into CASSSPPGQGALNEQFF. The entire variable domain, with the rest obtained from reference TRBV5-4 and TRBJ2-1, is as follows: ETGVTQSPTHLIKTRGQQVTLRCSSQSGHNTVSWYQQALGQGPQFIFQYYREEENGRGNFPPRFSGLQFPNYSSELNVNALELDDSALYLCASSSPPGQGALNEQFFGPGTRLTVL.